The next 11 T cell receptor beta chains were all read from a single sample in a study of identical twins listed by TCRdb under 2016. The library was obtained by 5' RACE. These reads were obtained on an Illumina HiSeq 2000. TCRdb trimmed the raw reads at Q25, called clones with MiXCR and kept productive beta chains. Merged by CDR3 protein, the rows form single entries marked with the most common genes and DNA. This sample comprises roughly 1.6 million distinct CDR3 sequences, about 30% of them detected only once. Of the sample, less than 0.35% is held by the ten largest clones. Sample: cord blood. Source of these receptors: a newborn girl in good health.

The chain has TRBV4-2 and TRBJ1-3; no definite D call. This CDR3 comprises 15 residues. The germline gives CDR1 LGHNA, CDR2 YNFKEQ. V shed 6 bases and J shed 0 bases, with 12 bases lying between them. The CDR3 bases are TGTGCCAGCAGTCCGTCGAGGGTCTCTGGAAACACCATATATTTT. Translation: CASSPSRVSGNTIYF.

The chain recombines TRBV10-3 with TRBJ2-5, with 10 bases fitting TRBD2. V shed 4 bases and J 11 bases; nucleotides not matched to a gene: 10. Per the germline V gene, CDR1 is ENHRY and CDR2 is SYGVKD. CDR3 length equals 14 residues. The CDR3 region is CAISALAGVTEQYF. Here the CDR3 DNA reads TGTGCCATCAGTGCCCTAGCGGGAGTTACTGAGCAGTACTTC.

This clonotype occurred once. This chain joins TRBV28 and TRBJ2-7; possibly TRBD2 for D (5 bases). CDR3 length equals 16 residues. CDR1 MDHEN and CDR2 SYDVKM come from the germline V gene. Deletions cut 3 bases from V and 10 bases from J, with 25 bases between. The DNA of the CDR3 is TGTGCCAGCAGTTTGAGTGTACACCGGGGATCAGAGGCCCAGTACTTC. Amino acid sequence: CASSLSVHRGSEAQYF.

This clonotype was recorded a few times. The rearrangement uses TRBV19 and TRBJ1-5; 7 positions agree with TRBD1. Germline-derived CDR1 and CDR2 are LNHDA and SQIVND (reference sequence). Unmatched junction bases numbered 5, after V lost 6 bases and J lost 0 bases. The CDR3 spans 15 residues. This chain's CDR3 is CASRTGIYSNQPQHF. The CDR3 DNA reads as TGTGCCAGTAGGACAGGGATTTATAGCAATCAGCCCCAGCATTTT.

The chain couples TRBV6-5 to TRBJ2-4, with 11 bases identical to TRBD2. The DNA end is more similar to TRBJ2-7, so the J call may be wrong. The CDR3 is 16 amino acids. Germline CDR1 and CDR2: MNHEY and SVGAGI. CDR3 in amino acids: CASSYAPLAGAYEQYF. In DNA, the CDR3 is TGTGCCAGCAGTTACGCCCCACTAGCGGGAGCCTACGAGCAGTACTTC.

The chain joins TRBV20-1 to TRBJ2-1, with D perhaps matching TRBD2 (6 bases). The germline gives CDR1 DFQATT, CDR2 SNEGSKA (reference sequence). This CDR3 comprises 15 residues. The V gene lost 3 bases and the J gene lost 0 bases, with 12 bases spanning the gap. The CDR3 DNA reads TGCAGTGCTAGGGGGACTGGGGGCTCCTACAATGAGCAGTTCTTC. This gives the protein CSARGTGGSYNEQFF.

V and J are TRBV20-1 and TRBJ1-5, with 9 bases that match TRBD1. The CDR3 is made up of 14 amino acids. Trimming took 5 bases from V and 4 from J; bases not matched to a gene: 6. In germline, CDR1 is DFQATT, CDR2 SNEGSKA (reference sequence). The CDR3 DNA is TGCAGTGCTGGGCGCGGGACAGGGAATCAGCCCCAGCATTTT. It specifies CSAGRGTGNQPQHF.

The rearrangement uses TRBV7-8 and TRBJ1-5; a possible D gene is TRBD1 (5 bases). Trimming took off 3 bases at V and 5 bases at J, with 11 bases between the two ends. The CDR3 totals 14 residues. In germline, CDR1 is SGHVS, CDR2 FQNEAQ. DNA for the CDR3: TGTGCCAGCAGCTTCGGGGCTGACTATCAGCCCCAGCATTTT. It is translated as CASSFGADYQPQHF.

The genes are TRBV2 and TRBJ2-1, with TRBD1 as a possible D gene (6 bases). Germline CDR1 and CDR2: SNHLY and FYNNEI. The CDR3 has 11 amino acids. The V end lost 9 bases, the J end lost 9 bases, and 12 bases lay between the germline ends. The CDR3 bases are TGTGCCAGTAAGGGGGTGGTTGAGCAGTTCTTC. Protein sequence: CASKGVVEQFF.

This clonotype was seen a few times. V usage is TRBV4-2 and J usage is TRBJ1-5; D unclear. The V and J ends lost 0 bases and 1 base respectively, with 10 bases between them. The CDR3 is made up of 16 amino acids. Germline V lookup: CDR1 LGHNA, CDR2 YNFKEQ. The DNA of the CDR3 is TGTGCCAGCAGCCAAGATTTATTGCGAAGCAATCAGCCCCAGCATTTT. This gives the protein CASSQDLLRSNQPQHF.

V gene TRBV5-1 combines with J gene TRBJ2-4; 14 bases are shared with TRBD2. V trimming: 3 bases; J trimming: 1 base; junction bases outside the gene matches: 9. The CDR3 has 19 amino acids. CDR1 is SGHRS, CDR2 YFSETQ, per germline. CDR3 amino acids: CASSSFGLAGGPAKNIQYF. The CDR3 DNA follows: TGCGCCAGCAGCTCCTTCGGACTAGCGGGGGGTCCGGCCAAAAACATTCAGTACTTC.